Here is one TCR beta chain with its context. This CDR3 is missing its conserved last phenylalanine or tryptophan, likely due to a read error. The data are from a study of tumor-infiltrating lymphocytes in primary liver carcinoma. Looking at the study overall: Patients comprised men and women whose ages fell between 30 and 69 years. Tumor lesions were T1-T3 N0M0 and spanned about 4.2 to 11 cm.

TCR beta cDNA came from about 470 ng total RNA, primed with a constant-region primer. What produced the TCR beta libraries was three nested multiplex PCR rounds using slightly modified ARM-PCR. Running 9 to 10 cycles apiece, the first two PCR rounds relied on TRBV1-TRBV30 forward primers together with a C-beta reverse primer. Via MiXCR, TCRdb re-called the multiplex PCR reads, giving one row per CDR3 protein. The sample has about 37,000 distinct CDR3 sequences; 75% are singletons. The tissue used was unsorted bulk material of roughly 17-32 mg. RNA and DNA were co-extracted from it with the AllPrep DNA/RNA mini kit. Through surgical resection, the patients' primary liver carcinoma was treated. The CDR3 extends over 12 amino acids.

The material sequenced was tumor-adjacent normal liver tissue. The chain carries TRBV12-3 or TRBV12-4 and TRBJ2-7; D not resolved. The receptor was isolated from a man aged 35 to 55 with primary liver carcinoma and hepatitis B virus infection. DNA of the CDR3: TGCGCCAGCAGTTTAGGACGGTACGAGCAGTACCTC. The encoded protein is CASSLGRYEQYL.